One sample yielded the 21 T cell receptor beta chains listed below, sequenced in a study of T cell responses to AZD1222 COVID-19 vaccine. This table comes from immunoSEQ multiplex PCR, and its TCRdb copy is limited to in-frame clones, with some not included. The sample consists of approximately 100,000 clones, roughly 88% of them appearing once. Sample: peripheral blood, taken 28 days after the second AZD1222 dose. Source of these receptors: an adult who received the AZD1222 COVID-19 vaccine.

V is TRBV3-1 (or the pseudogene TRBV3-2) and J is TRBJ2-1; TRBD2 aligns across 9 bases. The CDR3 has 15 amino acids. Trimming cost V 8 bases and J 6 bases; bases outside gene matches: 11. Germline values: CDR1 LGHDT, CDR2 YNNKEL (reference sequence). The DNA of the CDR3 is TGTGCCAGCGGGGGCGTAGCGGGGGAGGGCAATGAGCAGTTCTTC. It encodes CASGGVAGEGNEQFF.

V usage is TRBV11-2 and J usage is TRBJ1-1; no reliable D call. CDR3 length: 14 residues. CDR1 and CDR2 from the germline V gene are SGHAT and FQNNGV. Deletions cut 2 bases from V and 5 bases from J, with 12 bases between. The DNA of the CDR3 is TGTGCCAGCAGCTTAACGAGCCGAGGAACTGAAGCTTTCTTT. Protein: CASSLTSRGTEAFF.

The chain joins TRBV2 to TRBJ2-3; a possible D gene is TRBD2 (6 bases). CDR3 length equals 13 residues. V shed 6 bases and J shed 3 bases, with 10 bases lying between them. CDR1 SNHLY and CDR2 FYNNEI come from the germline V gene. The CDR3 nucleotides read TGTGCCAGCAGAAGGAGGGAAACAGATACGCAGTATTTT. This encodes CASRRRETDTQYF. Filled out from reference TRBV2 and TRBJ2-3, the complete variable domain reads EPEVTQTPSHQVTQMGQEVILRCVPISNHLYFYWYRQILGQKVEFLVSFYNNEISEKSEIFDDQFSVERPDGSNFTLKIRSTKLEDSAMYFCASRRRETDTQYFGPGTRLTVL.

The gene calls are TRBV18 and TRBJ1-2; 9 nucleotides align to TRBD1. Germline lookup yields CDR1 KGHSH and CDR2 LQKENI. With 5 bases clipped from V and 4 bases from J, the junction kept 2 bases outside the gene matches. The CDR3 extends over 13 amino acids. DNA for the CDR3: TGTGCCAGCTCAGCGGGACAGGGCTATGGCTACACCTTC. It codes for CASSAGQGYGYTF.

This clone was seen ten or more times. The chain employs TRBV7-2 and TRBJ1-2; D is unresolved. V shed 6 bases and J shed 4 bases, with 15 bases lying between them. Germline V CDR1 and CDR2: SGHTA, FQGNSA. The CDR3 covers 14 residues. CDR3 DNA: TGTGCCAGCAGTTTAACCCCCCCACCCTATGGCTACACCTTC. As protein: CASSLTPPPYGYTF.

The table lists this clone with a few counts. For the CDR3, the DNA is TGTGCCCTCCAAGGACAGGGGGCATCTGGGGCCAACGTCCTGACTTTC. Its protein product is CALQGQGASGANVLTF. J is TRBJ2-6 and V is TRBV2, with 11 bases fitting TRBD1. Unmatched junction bases numbered 7, after V lost 11 bases and J lost 1 base. CDR3 length equals 16 residues. The germline CDR1 and CDR2 sequences are SNHLY and FYNNEI.

CDR3 sequence reads: CASSLGRLAGRTDTQYF. The CDR3 DNA reads TGTGCCAGCAGCTTGGGTCGGCTAGCGGGGCGCACAGATACGCAGTATTTT. This chain links TRBV7-3 with TRBJ2-3, with 9 bases aligning to TRBD2. J lost 1 base, V lost 3 bases, and 8 bases had no gene match. The CDR3 is made up of 17 amino acids. The germline gives CDR1 SGHTA, CDR2 FQGTGA.

CDR3 sequence reads: CASSPRQELATTDTQYF. CDR3 DNA sequence: TGTGCCAGCAGCCCAAGACAGGAACTCGCAACCACAGATACGCAGTATTTT. The chain combines TRBV7-9 with TRBJ2-3; D might be TRBD1 (6 bases). The CDR3 is 17 residues long. V lost 5 bases, J lost 2 bases, and 20 bases lay in between. Germline V gene lookup returns CDR1 SEHNR and CDR2 FQNEAQ (reference sequence).

CDR3 DNA: TGTGCCAGTAGTATGCAGGGGCGTCCTCACGAGCAGTACTTC. It codes for CASSMQGRPHEQYF. This chain connects TRBV19 to TRBJ2-7, with D perhaps TRBD1 (6 bases). V was trimmed by 3 bases and J by 5 bases, leaving 14 bases between them. The CDR3 has 14 amino acids. Germline values: CDR1 LNHDA, CDR2 SQIVND (reference sequence). The entire variable domain, with the rest obtained from reference TRBV19 and TRBJ2-7, is as follows: DGGITQSPKYLFRKEGQNVTLSCEQNLNHDAMYWYRQDPGQGLRLIYYSQIVNDFQKGDIAEGYSVSREKKESFPLTVTSAQKNPTAFYLCASSMQGRPHEQYFGPGTRLTVT.

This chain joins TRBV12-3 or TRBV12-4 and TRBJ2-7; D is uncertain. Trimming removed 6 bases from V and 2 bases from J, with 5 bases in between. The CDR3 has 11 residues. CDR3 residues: CASRQTYEQYF. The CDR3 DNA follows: TGTGCCAGCAGACAGACCTACGAGCAGTACTTC.

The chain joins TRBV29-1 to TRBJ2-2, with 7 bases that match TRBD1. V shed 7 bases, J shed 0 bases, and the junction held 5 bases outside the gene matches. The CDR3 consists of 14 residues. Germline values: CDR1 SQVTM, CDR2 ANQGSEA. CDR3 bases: TGCAGCGGAAGGGACAGCGCGAACACCGGGGAGCTGTTTTTT. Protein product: CSGRDSANTGELFF.

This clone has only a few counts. CDR3 protein: CASSSRPSPPLHF. CDR3 DNA: TGTGCCAGCAGCTCCAGGCCCTCTCCACCCCTCCACTTT. J is TRBJ1-6 and V is TRBV7-8; unclear D gene. V was trimmed by 4 bases and J by 11 bases, leaving 12 bases between them. The CDR3 consists of 13 residues. Germline V gives CDR1 SGHVS, CDR2 FQNEAQ.

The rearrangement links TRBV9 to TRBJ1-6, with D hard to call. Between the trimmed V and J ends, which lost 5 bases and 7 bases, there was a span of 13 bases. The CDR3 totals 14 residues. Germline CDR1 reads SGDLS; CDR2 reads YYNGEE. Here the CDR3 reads CASSPRRVNSPLHF. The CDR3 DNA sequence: TGTGCCAGCAGTCCTCGTAGGGTGAATTCACCCCTCCACTTT.

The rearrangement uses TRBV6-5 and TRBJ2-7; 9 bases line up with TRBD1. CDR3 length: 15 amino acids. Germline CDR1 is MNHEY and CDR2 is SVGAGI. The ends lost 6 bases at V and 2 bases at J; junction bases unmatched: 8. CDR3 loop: CASSRDRAPAYEQYF. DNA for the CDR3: TGTGCCAGCAGCAGGGACAGGGCTCCTGCCTACGAGCAGTACTTC.

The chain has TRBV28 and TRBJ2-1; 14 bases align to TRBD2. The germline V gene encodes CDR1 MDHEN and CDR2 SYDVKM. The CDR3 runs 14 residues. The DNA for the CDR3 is TGTGGTGCGACTAGCGGGGGGGCCGGCAATGAGCAGTTCTTC. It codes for CGATSGGAGNEQFF.

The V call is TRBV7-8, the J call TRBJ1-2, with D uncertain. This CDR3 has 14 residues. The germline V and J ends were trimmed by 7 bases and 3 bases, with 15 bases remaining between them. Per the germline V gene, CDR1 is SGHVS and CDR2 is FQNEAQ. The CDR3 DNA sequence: TGTGCCAGCAACCAGAACGGGCCGGACTATGGCTACACCTTC. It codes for CASNQNGPDYGYTF. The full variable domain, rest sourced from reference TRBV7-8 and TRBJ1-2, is GAGVSQSPRYKVAKRGQDVALRCDPISGHVSLFWYQQALGQGPEFLTYFQNEAQLDKSGLPSDRFFAERPEGSVSTLKIQRTQQEDSAVYLCASNQNGPDYGYTFGSGTRLTVV.

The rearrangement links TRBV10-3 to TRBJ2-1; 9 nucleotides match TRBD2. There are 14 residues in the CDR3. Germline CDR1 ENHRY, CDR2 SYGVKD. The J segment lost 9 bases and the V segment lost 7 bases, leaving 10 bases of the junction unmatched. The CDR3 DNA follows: TGTGCCATCAAGGGCCAGCGGGGGGATGGTGAGCAGTTCTTC. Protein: CAIKGQRGDGEQFF.

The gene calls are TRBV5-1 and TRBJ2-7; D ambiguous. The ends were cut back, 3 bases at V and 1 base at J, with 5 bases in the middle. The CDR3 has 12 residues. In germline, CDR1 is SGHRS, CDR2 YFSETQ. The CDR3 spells CASSSESYEQYF. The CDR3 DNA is TGCGCCAGCAGCTCGGAGTCCTACGAGCAGTACTTC.

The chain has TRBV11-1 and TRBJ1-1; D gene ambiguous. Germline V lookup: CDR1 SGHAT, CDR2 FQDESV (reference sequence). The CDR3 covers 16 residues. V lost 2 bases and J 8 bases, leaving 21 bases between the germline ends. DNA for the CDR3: TGTGCCAGCAGCTTATGGGCCATCTCCTTGGGTGGCGAAGCTTTCTTT. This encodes CASSLWAISLGGEAFF.

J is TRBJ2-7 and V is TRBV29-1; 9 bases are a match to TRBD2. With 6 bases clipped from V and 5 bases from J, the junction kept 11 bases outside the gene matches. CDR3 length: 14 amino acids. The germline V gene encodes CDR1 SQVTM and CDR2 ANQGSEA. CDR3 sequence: CSVAGGPDWDEQYF. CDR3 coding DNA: TGCAGCGTAGCGGGGGGTCCGGATTGGGACGAGCAGTACTTC.

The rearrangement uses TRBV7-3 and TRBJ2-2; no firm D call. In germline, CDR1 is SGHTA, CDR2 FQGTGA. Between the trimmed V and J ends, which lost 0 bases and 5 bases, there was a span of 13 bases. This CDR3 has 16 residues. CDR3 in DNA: TGTGCCAGCAGCTTAACGGGTCTCATGGGGACCGGGGAGCTGTTTTTT. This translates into CASSLTGLMGTGELFF.